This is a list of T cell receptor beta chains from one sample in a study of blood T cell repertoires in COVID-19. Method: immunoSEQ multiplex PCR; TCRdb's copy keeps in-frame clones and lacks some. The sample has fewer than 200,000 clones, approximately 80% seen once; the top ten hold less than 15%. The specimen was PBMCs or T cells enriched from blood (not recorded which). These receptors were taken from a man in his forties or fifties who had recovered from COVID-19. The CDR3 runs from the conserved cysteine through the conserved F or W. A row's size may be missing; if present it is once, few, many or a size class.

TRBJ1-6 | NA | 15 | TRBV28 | CASSLLRGNNSPLHF
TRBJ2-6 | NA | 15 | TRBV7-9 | CASSLAPAGANVLTF
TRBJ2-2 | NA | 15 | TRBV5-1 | CASSSLLAGTGELFF
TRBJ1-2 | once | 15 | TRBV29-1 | CSVRTGLTLNYGYTF
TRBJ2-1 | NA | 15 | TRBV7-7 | CASSPLAGGRNEQFF
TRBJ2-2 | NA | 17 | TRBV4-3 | CASSPSGQGTSTGELFF
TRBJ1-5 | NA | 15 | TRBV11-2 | CASSLGLGPREPQHF
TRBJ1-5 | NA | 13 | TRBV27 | CASAGLGHQPQHF
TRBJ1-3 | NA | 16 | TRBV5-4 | CASSPRAPGPGNTIYF
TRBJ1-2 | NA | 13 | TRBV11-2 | CASSPQGNYGYTF
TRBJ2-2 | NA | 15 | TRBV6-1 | CASSEDPQGYGELFF
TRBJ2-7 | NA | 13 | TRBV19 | CASTGQGRGEQYF
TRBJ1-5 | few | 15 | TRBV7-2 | CASSLGDRRNQPQHF
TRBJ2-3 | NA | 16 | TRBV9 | CASSVGGQGRGDTQYF
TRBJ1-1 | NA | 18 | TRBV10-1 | CASRTGVHIRGPDTEAFF
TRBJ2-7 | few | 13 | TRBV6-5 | CASRQGAVYEQYF
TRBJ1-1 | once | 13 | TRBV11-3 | CASSPDRATEAFF
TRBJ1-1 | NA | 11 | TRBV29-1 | CSPSIAREAFF
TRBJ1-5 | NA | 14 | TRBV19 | CASSTNRGNQPQHF
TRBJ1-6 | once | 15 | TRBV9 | CASSGGDRGNSPLHF
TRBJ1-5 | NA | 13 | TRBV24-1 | CATSEQVGQPQHF
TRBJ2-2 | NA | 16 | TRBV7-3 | CASSLGGTANTGELFF
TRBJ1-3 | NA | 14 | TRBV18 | CASSADPSGNTIYF
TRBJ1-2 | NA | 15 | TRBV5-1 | CASSFQGQGIDGYTF
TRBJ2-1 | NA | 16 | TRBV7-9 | CASSLWGVLSYNEQFF
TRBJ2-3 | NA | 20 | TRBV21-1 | CASSKVEEDLAGGVTDTQYF
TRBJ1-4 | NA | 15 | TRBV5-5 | CASSPGLVTNEKLFF
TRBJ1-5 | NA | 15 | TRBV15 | CATSRGGTALSPQHF
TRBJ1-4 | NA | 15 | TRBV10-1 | CASSNGQDGREKLFF
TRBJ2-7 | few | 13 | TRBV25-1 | CASSESGISEQYF
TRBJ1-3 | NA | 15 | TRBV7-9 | CASSLTRTAGNTIYF
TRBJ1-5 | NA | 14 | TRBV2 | CASSEGRGNQPQHF
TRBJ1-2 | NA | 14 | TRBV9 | CASNPDSSDYGYTF
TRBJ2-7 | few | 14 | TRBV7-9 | CASSPRTARYEQYF
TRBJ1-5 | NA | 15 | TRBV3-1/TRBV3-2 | CASSQTPAGNQPQHF
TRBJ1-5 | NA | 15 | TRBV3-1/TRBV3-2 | CASSQDGLINQPQHF
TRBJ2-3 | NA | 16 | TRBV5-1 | CASSLVSGGLTDTQYF
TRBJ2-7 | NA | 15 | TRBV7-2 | CASSSIGTARGEQYF
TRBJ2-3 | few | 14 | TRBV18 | CASSLTGGPDTQYF
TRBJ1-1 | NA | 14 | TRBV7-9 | CASRPTGSNTEAFF
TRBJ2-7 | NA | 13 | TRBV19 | CASSMGPYYEQYF
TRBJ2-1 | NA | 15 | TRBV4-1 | CASSQEGQAYNEQFF
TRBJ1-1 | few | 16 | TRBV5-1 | CASSSTGTAVNTEAFF
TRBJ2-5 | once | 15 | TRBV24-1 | CATSDPGLAGETQYF
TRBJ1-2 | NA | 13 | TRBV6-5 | CASCRTSDYGYTF
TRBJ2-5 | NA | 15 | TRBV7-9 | CASSLAGTAQETQYF
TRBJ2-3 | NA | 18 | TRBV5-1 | CASSLVTSGVGRADTQYF
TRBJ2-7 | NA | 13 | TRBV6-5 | CASSRRGLGEQYF
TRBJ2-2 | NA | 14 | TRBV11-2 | CASSFRTEGGELFF
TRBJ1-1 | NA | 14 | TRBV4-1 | CASRSDRVSPEAFF
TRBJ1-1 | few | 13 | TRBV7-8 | CASSKDRVAEAFF
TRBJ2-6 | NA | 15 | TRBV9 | CASSADRVGANVLTF
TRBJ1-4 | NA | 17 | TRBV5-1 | CASSLRTGGSTNEKLFF
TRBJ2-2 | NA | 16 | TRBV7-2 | CASSPVAGVGTGELFF
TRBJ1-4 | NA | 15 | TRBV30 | CAWSVQGGVGEKLFF
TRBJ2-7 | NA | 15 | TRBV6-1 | CASSEAPRNENQQYF
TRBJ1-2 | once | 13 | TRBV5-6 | CASSSRPGYGYTF
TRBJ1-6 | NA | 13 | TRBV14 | CASSPDSRWPLHF
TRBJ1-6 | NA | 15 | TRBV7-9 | CASSSPQGAYSPLHF
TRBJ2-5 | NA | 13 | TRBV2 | CASARARGETQYF